This TCR beta chain was found in a study of early T cells in non-severe SARS-CoV-2 infection. The wider study: The input, bulk RNA from unsorted whole blood, was sequenced, and chains were unpaired. Findings of the study overall: VDJdb-based annotation leaned toward anti-spike CD8 responses and missed private and CD4 specificities.

Unique molecular identifiers were added to individual cDNA molecules. Each CDR3 protein is one row after TCRdb ran MiXCR on the 5' RACE reads. The table has some 96,000 distinct CDR3 sequences, under 15% seen once. Trimming took 1 base from V and 6 from J, leaving 9 bases between them. Per the germline V gene, CDR1 is LGHDT and CDR2 is YNNKEL (reference sequence). The CDR3 extends over 13 amino acids. A note on this clonotype: Its specificity is not known.

The sequencing input was whole blood. This receptor was taken from an adult who was a healthcare worker with PCR-confirmed SARS-CoV-2 infection or an uninfected control (not recorded which). The chain has TRBV3-1 and TRBJ1-1; D is unresolved. DNA of the CDR3: TGTGCCAGCAGCCAAGGGTGGCAGGCTGAAGCTTTCTTT. Encoded protein: CASSQGWQAEAFF.